This T cell receptor beta chain was observed in a study of STAT5B mutations in CD4+ large granular lymphocyte leukemia (dated by TCRdb to 2021 to 2024). Concerning the study at large: Among healthy controls, the CDR3 'QG' motif was associated with a particular HLA allele. The TCRbeta repertoires of CD4+ T-cell large granular lymphocyte leukemia patients were compared with the TCRbeta repertoires of healthy blood donors. Flow cytometry performed on FACSCanto II or FACSVerse showed that the purified fractions had more than 95% purity among lymphocytes.

The healthy controls were 37 blood donors, and the buffy coats of these donors were supplied by the Finnish Red Cross blood service. All TCR-sequenced material derived from peripheral blood: patient blood samples and healthy donor buffy coats. Ficoll-Hypaque gradient centrifugation was used to isolate peripheral blood mononuclear cells. CD4+ cells were purified magnetically from the buffy coats of healthy controls. The Gentra Puregene Cell and Tissue kit was used to extract genomic DNA, and a Qubit 2.0 fluorometer was used to measure the amount of genomic DNA. Including the terminal cysteine and phenylalanine, the CDR3 comprises 12 residues. CDR3 DNA only is kept here, 36 bases in frame from base 1. CDR1 and CDR2 (SGHVS, FNYEAQ) derive from the germline V gene. V lost 4 bases and J lost 2 bases; the stretch between them is 5 bases long. The immunoSEQ assay at survey resolution was used to sequence TCRbeta rearrangements from genomic DNA. Per the original workflow: In the TCR sequencing data, the lowest productive clonotype frequency that could be detected was 2.59 x 10-5. Only productive TCRbeta rearrangements, meaning sequences that were complete and in-frame, were kept for the analyses. Simpson clonality, calculated in the immunoSEQ Analyzer version 3.0, was used as the measure of sample clonality. Clones were grouped by frequency into very rare, small, medium, large (1-20%) or hyperexpanded (>20%) categories. Generation probabilities were estimated with OLGA 1.2.3, V-gene circos plots were made with VDJtools, specificities were searched in VDJdb, and CDR3 motifs were identified with GLIPH. As stored in TCRdb, this immuneACCESS dataset retains in-frame rearrangements with V and J assigned. A fraction of the clones does not appear; measured against another copy, unresolved V genes explain less than half of the discrepancy, and the remainder lacks a known reason. The V and J calls and clone size come from that table; D and trimming were worked out from the DNA. For this sample the table gives around 38,000 clones, of which roughly nine tenths were detected only once. The top ten constitute about 3.2% of the sample.

This clone was found once. It has no known antigen specificity. No base quality information exists; no much larger clone differs at one position. Results and caveats for the whole study, not just this receptor: TRBV06-family usage was enriched among the top patient clones (8/27) compared with healthy controls (2/35). Main leukemic clonotypes were private to each patient, although about 25% appeared at low frequency in other patients' non-leukemic repertoires. The data were not HLA-matched, and the higher clonality in CD4+ T-LGLL than in CD8+ T-LGLL could be due to the relatively small sample size. Greater clonality appeared to be present in CD4-sorted patient repertoires than in healthy CD4+ repertoires, and the difference was retained after the putative leukemic clones were removed.

Specimen: CD4+ T cells from blood buffy coats. The rearranged chain carries TRBV7-6 and TRBJ2-5, with an unclear D gene assignment. The TCR originated in a human donor in good health. The DNA is as follows: TGTGCCAGCAGCTCAATACAAGAGACCCAGTACTTC. This sequence encodes CASSSIQETQYF.